This TCR beta chain was documented in a study of beta chain features in type 1 diabetes. Study results and caveats: TCRB CDR3s were moderately but significantly shorter in Type 1 diabetes patients in all four CD4+ subsets.

cDNA synthesis used the whole RNA isolate, giving expressed TCRB sequences. The table came from immunoSEQ multiplex PCR; TCRdb's copy has only in-frame clones and leaves some out. The table has hundreds of thousands of clones, more than 11% seen once. Of note for this clone: Its antigen is unidentified.

Sequenced: naive CD4+ T cells from blood. This TCR derives from a man aged 25-45 years in good health.

The CDR3 region is CASSFGVTDTQYF. DNA of the CDR3: TGTGCCAGCAGCTTTGGGGTCACAGATACGCAGTATTTT. The gene calls are TRBV7-9 and TRBJ2-3; the D is unclear. The CDR3 spans 13 residues. Germline V gives CDR1 SEHNR, CDR2 FQNEAQ (reference sequence). V gave up 3 bases and J gave up 2 bases, with 6 bases separating them. The full variable domain, completed using reference TRBV7-9 and TRBJ2-3, is DTGVSQNPRHKITKRGQNVTFRCDPISEHNRLYWYRQTLGQGPEFLTYFQNEAQLEKSRLLSDRFSAERPKGSFSTLEIQRTEQGDSAMYLCASSFGVTDTQYFGPGTRLTVL.